This passage covers 16 T cell receptor beta chains from one sample sequenced in a study of blood T cell repertoires in COVID-19. The repertoire was sequenced with immunoSEQ multiplex PCR; TCRdb's copy has only in-frame clones and lacks some. The data contain about 73,000 clones, approximately 92% of them singletons. Sequencing input: peripheral blood. Source of these receptors: a man aged 80 or over with acute or convalescent COVID-19.

As concerns this clone: At one end the junction does not follow the germline gene, possibly because of a read error. The chain employs TRBV19 and TRBJ2-5; TRBD2 aligns across 9 bases. This CDR3 is 14 amino acids long. In germline, CDR1 is LNHDA, CDR2 SQIVND (reference sequence). The CDR3 bases are TGTGCCAGTAGTTTACTAGCGGGTCAAGAGGCCCAGTACTTC. Its protein is CASSLLAGQEAQYF.

The chain is built from TRBV27 and TRBJ2-7; 7 bases are shared with TRBD1. The CDR3 runs 15 residues. Germline CDR1 MNHEY, CDR2 SMNVEV (reference sequence). The trim removed 6 bases at V and 2 bases at J, leaving 10 bases unmatched. The CDR3, as DNA: TGTGCCAGCAGCCGACAGGGAACGGGCCCCTACGAGCAGTACTTC. Translating gives CASSRQGTGPYEQYF.

This clone was recorded a few times. V and J are TRBV5-1 and TRBJ1-5; tentatively, D is TRBD1 (5 bases). The V end was cut by 1 base, the J end by 4 bases, with 12 bases between. The CDR3 length is 15 residues. Germline loops: CDR1 SGHRS, CDR2 YFSETQ. CDR3 coding DNA: TGCGCCAGCAGCTTGACGGGACTCCTAAATCAGCCCCAGCATTTT. Translating it yields CASSLTGLLNQPQHF.

The rearrangement joins TRBV6-5 to TRBJ1-6, with 7 bases aligning to TRBD1. Germline CDR1 is MNHEY and CDR2 is SVGAGI. CDR3 length equals 13 residues. V lost 6 bases to trimming and J lost 7 bases; unmatched junction nucleotides: 3. CDR3: CASRGTANSPLHF. The CDR3 DNA reads TGTGCCAGCAGGGGGACAGCAAATTCACCCCTCCACTTT.

V usage is TRBV5-1 and J usage is TRBJ2-5; 9 nucleotides line up with TRBD1. The junction had 4 bases not matched to a gene; V was cut back by 4 bases and J by 9 bases. Germline V gene sequence: CDR1 SGHRS, CDR2 YFSETQ. The CDR3 length is 12 residues. CDR3 amino acids: CASSQDRGAQYF. In DNA form, the CDR3 reads TGCGCCAGCAGCCAAGACAGGGGGGCCCAGTACTTC.

The chain recombines TRBV28 with TRBJ1-3; maybe TRBD1 (6 bases). Trimming shortened V by 5 bases and J by 4 bases, and 15 bases separated the two germline ends. Germline V gene sequence: CDR1 MDHEN, CDR2 SYDVKM. The CDR3 is made up of 15 amino acids. This CDR3 is CASSPNRDSGNTIYF. The CDR3 DNA is TGTGCCAGCAGTCCAAACAGGGATTCCGGAAACACCATATATTTT.

The CDR3 loop is CASSLGQNEKLFF. The CDR3 bases are TGTGCCAGCAGCCTGGGACAGAATGAAAAACTGTTTTTT. V gene TRBV7-6 combines with J gene TRBJ1-4, with TRBD1 identical over 7 bases. The CDR3 has 13 residues. Germline V gene sequence: CDR1 SGHVS, CDR2 FNYEAQ. V was clipped by 5 bases and J by 5 bases; unmatched bases: 2.

The V gene is TRBV19, the J gene TRBJ1-1; D remains unclear. With 5 bases removed from V and 0 bases from J, the gap between germline ends came to 7 bases. The CDR3 spans 13 residues. Per the germline V gene, CDR1 is LNHDA and CDR2 is SQIVND (reference sequence). CDR3 bases: TGTGCCAGTAGTTACGGAGTGAACACTGAAGCTTTCTTT. Its translation is CASSYGVNTEAFF.

The chain combines TRBV3-1 (or the pseudogene TRBV3-2) with TRBJ1-6; 10 nucleotides match TRBD1. After removal of 4 bases from V and 8 bases from J, the junction contained 2 bases not matched to a gene. The germline V gene encodes CDR1 LGHDT and CDR2 YNNKEL (reference sequence). The CDR3 has 14 amino acids. This CDR3 is CASSRGTGDSPLHF. CDR3 sequence (DNA): TGTGCCAGCAGCCGGGGGACAGGGGATTCACCCCTCCACTTT.

The chain recombines TRBV5-6 with TRBJ1-2; 10 bases map to TRBD1. CDR1 SGHDT and CDR2 YYEEEE come from the germline V gene. The junction had 2 bases not matched to a gene; V was cut back by 3 bases and J by 3 bases. The CDR3 is made up of 14 amino acids. The CDR3 bases are TGTGCCAGCAGCTCGGGACAGGGGTACTATGGCTACACCTTC. It is translated as CASSSGQGYYGYTF.

The CDR3 region has the DNA TGTGCCAGTAAGGAAGGGGGTTACACCGGGGAGCTGTTTTTT. It encodes CASKEGGYTGELFF. The chain links TRBV19 to TRBJ2-2, with D perhaps TRBD1 (6 bases). CDR3 length: 14 amino acids. Per the germline V gene, CDR1 is LNHDA and CDR2 is SQIVND (reference sequence). Trimming stripped 7 bases from V and 3 bases from J, with 12 bases between.

On this clone itself: Different DNA sequences within this sample yield the same CDR3. The chain has TRBV10-3 and TRBJ1-2, with 9 bases that match TRBD1. Germline V gene data show CDR1 as ENHRY and CDR2 as SYGVKD. J gave up 4 bases and V 6 bases, and 6 bases lay outside the gene matches. CDR3 length: 14 amino acids. The CDR3 protein is CAISLGQGSYGYTF. CDR3 bases: TGTGCCATCAGCCTGGGACAGGGTAGCTATGGCTACACCTTC.

There are a few counts of this clone. The chain recombines TRBV19 with TRBJ2-7; D remains unclear. The CDR3 is 14 amino acids. Germline V gives CDR1 LNHDA, CDR2 SQIVND (reference sequence). The V end was cut by 1 base, the J end by 0 bases, with 7 bases between. CDR3 loop: CASSIGRSSYEQYF. For the CDR3, the DNA is TGTGCCAGTAGTATAGGACGGAGCTCCTACGAGCAGTACTTC.

The chain couples TRBV27 to TRBJ1-1; D not certain. The CDR3 consists of 15 residues. Per the germline V gene, CDR1 is MNHEY and CDR2 is SMNVEV (reference sequence). The V gene lost 5 bases and the J gene lost 3 bases, with 16 bases spanning the gap. CDR3 residues: CASSPARGWDTEAFF. The DNA for the CDR3 is TGTGCCAGCAGTCCCGCACGGGGATGGGACACTGAAGCTTTCTTT.

V gene TRBV5-1 combines with J gene TRBJ2-2, with D possibly being TRBD2 (6 bases). V was pared by 0 bases and J by 4 bases, with 13 bases between. This CDR3 has 16 residues. Germline V gives CDR1 SGHRS, CDR2 YFSETQ. In DNA, the CDR3 is TGCGCCAGCAGCTTGGTGGGGGGATCGACCACCGGGGAGCTGTTTTTT. Protein product: CASSLVGGSTTGELFF.

This clone was observed a handful of times. This chain joins TRBV3-1 (or the pseudogene TRBV3-2) and TRBJ1-4, with a weak D call TRBD1 (5 bases). The germline gives CDR1 LGHDT, CDR2 YNNKEL (reference sequence). The CDR3 covers 18 residues. V lost 1 base and J 3 bases, leaving 18 bases between the germline ends. DNA for the CDR3: TGTGCCAGCAGCCAAGGGAGCGGGGGAATGAATGCTAATGAAAAACTGTTTTTT. It codes for CASSQGSGGMNANEKLFF.